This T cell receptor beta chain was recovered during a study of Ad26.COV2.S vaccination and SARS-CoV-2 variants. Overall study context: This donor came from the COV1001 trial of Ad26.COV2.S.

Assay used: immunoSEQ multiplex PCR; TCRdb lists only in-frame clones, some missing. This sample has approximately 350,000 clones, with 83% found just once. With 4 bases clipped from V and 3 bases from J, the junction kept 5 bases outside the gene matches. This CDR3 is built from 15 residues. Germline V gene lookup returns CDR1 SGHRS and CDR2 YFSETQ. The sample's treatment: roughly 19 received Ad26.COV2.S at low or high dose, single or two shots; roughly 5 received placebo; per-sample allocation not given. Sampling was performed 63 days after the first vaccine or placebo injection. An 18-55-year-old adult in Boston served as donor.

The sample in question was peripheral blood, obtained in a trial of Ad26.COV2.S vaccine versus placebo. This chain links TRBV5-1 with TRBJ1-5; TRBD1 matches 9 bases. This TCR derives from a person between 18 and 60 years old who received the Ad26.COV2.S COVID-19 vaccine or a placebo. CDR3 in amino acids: CASSAGTGYNQPQHF. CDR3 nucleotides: TGCGCCAGCAGCGCCGGGACAGGGTACAATCAGCCCCAGCATTTT.